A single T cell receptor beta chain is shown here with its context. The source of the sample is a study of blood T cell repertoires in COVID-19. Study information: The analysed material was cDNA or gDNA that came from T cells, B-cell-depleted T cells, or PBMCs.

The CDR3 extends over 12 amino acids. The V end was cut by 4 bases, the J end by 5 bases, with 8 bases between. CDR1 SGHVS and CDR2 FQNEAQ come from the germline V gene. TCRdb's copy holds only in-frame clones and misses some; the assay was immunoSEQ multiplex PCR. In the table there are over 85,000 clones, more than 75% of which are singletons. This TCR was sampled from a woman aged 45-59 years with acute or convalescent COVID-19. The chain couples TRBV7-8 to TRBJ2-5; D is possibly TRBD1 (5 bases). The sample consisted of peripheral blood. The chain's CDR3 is CASSSNRETQYF. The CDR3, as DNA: TGTGCCAGCAGCTCTAACAGGGAGACCCAGTACTTC.